The sequence of this T cell receptor (beta chain) was determined in a study of T cell repertoires in cytomegalovirus infection. Study details: The authors used CMV epitopes that were HLA-C-restricted (recently identified) and HLA-B-restricted (well studied). CMV infection and matching HLA type were both indicated by public TCR beta signatures.

In TCRdb, the reads were re-called with MiXCR into one record per CDR3 protein. The sample lists about 830,000 distinct CDR3 sequences; approximately 29% were seen once. Germline-derived CDR1 and CDR2 are SGHTA and FQGNSA. V was trimmed by 4 bases and J by 7 bases, leaving 10 bases between them. This CDR3 region has 13 residues. In its sample, this clonotype was seen many times. The antigen remains undetermined. The rearrangement uses TRBV7-2 and TRBJ2-2, with no clear D. This receptor was identified in a human donor in good health (CMV status not recorded). Some clones in this sample may be carry-over from other donors' samples. This specimen consisted of cultured CD8+ T cells from PBMCs, obtained from culture after CMV antigen stimulation. The CDR3: CASSSVGYGELFF. CDR3 nucleotides: TGTGCCAGCAGCTCCGTTGGGTACGGGGAGCTGTTTTTT.